This paragraph reports one T cell receptor beta chain. TCRdb reanalysed the 5' RACE reads using MiXCR and keeps one entry per CDR3 protein. The sample has about 66,000 distinct CDR3 sequences; 4.8% are singletons. These data belong to a study of neurological immune-mediated disorders. The clonotype was recovered from a woman between 70 and 85 years old with multiple sclerosis. The sequenced material came from PBMCs.

The CDR3: CASSQWLAGVNEQFF. CDR3 bases: TGCGCCAGCAGCCAATGGCTAGCGGGAGTCAATGAGCAGTTCTTC. This chain joins TRBV4-1 and TRBJ2-1, with TRBD2 matching over 10 bases. Germline lookup yields CDR1 MGHRA and CDR2 YSYEKL. Trimming removed 2 bases from V and 6 bases from J; junction bases left unmatched: 4. This CDR3 contains 15 residues.